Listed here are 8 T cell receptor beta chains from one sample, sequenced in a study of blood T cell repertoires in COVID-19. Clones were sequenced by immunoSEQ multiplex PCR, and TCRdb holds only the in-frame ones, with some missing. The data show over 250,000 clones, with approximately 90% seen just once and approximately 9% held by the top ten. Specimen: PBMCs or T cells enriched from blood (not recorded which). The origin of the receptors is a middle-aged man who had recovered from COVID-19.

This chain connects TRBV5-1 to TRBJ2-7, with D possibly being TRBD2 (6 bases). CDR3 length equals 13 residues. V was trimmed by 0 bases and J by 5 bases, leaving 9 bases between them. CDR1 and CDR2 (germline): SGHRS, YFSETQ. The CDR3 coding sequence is TGCGCCAGCAGCTTGGTGCGGGACGACGAGCAGTACTTC. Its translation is CASSLVRDDEQYF.

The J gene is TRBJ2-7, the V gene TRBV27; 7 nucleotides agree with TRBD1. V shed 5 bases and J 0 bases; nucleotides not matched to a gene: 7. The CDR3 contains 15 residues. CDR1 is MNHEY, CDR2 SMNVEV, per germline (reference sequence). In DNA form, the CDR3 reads TGTGCCAGCAGTCCCCCGGGACAGCCCTCCTACGAGCAGTACTTC. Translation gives CASSPPGQPSYEQYF.

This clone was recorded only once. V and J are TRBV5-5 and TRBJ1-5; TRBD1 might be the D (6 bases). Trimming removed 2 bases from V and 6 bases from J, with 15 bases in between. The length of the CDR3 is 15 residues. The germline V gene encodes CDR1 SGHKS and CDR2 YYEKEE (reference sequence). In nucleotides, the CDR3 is TGTGCCAGCAGCTTCGAATTTAGGGGGTTTCAGCCCCAGCATTTT. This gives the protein CASSFEFRGFQPQHF.

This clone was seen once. CDR3 nucleotide sequence: TGTGCCACCATCCGGACGGGGTCATACAATGAGCAGTTCTTC. This gives the protein CATIRTGSYNEQFF. The chain employs TRBV15 and TRBJ2-1; tentative D call: TRBD2 (5 bases). CDR1 and CDR2 from the germline V gene are LNHNV and YYDKDF (reference sequence). V dropped 7 bases and J dropped 4 bases, with 14 bases sitting between them. CDR3 length: 14 residues. Using reference TRBV15 and TRBJ2-1 for the parts outside the CDR3, the full variable domain is DAMVIQNPRYQVTQFGKPVTLSCSQTLNHNVMYWYQQKSSQAPKLLFHYYDKDFNNEADTPDNFQSRRPNTSFCFLDIRSPGLGDTAMYLCATIRTGSYNEQFFGPGTRLTVL.

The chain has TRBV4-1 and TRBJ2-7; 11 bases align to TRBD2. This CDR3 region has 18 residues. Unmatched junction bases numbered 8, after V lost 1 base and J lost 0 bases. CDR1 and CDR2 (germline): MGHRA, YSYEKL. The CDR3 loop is CASSQAGTSGFFSYEQYF. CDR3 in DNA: TGCGCCAGCAGCCAAGCCGGGACTAGCGGATTCTTCTCCTACGAGCAGTACTTC.

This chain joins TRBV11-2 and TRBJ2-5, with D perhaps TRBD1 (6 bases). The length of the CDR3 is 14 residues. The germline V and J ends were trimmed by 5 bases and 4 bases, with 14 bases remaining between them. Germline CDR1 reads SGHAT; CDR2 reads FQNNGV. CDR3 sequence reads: CASSVRGSGETQYF. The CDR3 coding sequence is TGTGCCAGCAGCGTCAGGGGATCGGGAGAGACCCAGTACTTC.

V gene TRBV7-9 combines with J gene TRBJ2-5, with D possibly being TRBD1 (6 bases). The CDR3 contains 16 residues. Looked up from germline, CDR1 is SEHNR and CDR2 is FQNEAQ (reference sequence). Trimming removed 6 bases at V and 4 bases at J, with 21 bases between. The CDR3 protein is CASSGEDIQGRETQYF. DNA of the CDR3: TGTGCCAGCAGTGGGGAAGACATACAGGGTCGAGAGACCCAGTACTTC. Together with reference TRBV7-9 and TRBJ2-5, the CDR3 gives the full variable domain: DTGVSQNPRHKITKRGQNVTFRCDPISEHNRLYWYRQTLGQGPEFLTYFQNEAQLEKSRLLSDRFSAERPKGSFSTLEIQRTEQGDSAMYLCASSGEDIQGRETQYFGPGTRLLVL.

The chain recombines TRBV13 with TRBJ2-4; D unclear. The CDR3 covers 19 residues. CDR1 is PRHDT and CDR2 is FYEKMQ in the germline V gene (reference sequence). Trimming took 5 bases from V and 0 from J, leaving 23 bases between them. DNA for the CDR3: TGTGCCAGCAGCGGCAGAGGTAACCCCGTCCAACTAGCCAAAAACATTCAGTACTTC. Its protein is CASSGRGNPVQLAKNIQYF.